This T cell receptor beta chain appears in the sequencing data of a study of blood T cell repertoires in COVID-19. Across the study: PBMCs, B-cell-depleted T cells, or T cells were the source of the cDNA or gDNA that made up the material.

The CDR3 covers 16 residues. Germline loops: CDR1 LGHDT, CDR2 YNNKEL (reference sequence). The V and J ends lost 5 bases and 0 bases, in that order; junction bases with no gene match: 6. TCRdb's copy holds only in-frame clones and misses some; the assay was immunoSEQ multiplex PCR. Of hundreds of thousands of clones listed, 85% to 90% are singletons. Across 24 US areas, participants ranged in age from about 18 to 90 years. This TCR was recovered from a man younger than 35 who had recovered from COVID-19. V and J are TRBV3-1 (or the pseudogene TRBV3-2) and TRBJ1-4; 7 bases line up with TRBD1. Sequencing was performed on PBMCs or T cells enriched from blood (not recorded which). The CDR3, as DNA: TGTGCCAGCAGCAACCGGGACAGCGCAACTAATGAAAAACTGTTTTTT. Its protein is CASSNRDSATNEKLFF.